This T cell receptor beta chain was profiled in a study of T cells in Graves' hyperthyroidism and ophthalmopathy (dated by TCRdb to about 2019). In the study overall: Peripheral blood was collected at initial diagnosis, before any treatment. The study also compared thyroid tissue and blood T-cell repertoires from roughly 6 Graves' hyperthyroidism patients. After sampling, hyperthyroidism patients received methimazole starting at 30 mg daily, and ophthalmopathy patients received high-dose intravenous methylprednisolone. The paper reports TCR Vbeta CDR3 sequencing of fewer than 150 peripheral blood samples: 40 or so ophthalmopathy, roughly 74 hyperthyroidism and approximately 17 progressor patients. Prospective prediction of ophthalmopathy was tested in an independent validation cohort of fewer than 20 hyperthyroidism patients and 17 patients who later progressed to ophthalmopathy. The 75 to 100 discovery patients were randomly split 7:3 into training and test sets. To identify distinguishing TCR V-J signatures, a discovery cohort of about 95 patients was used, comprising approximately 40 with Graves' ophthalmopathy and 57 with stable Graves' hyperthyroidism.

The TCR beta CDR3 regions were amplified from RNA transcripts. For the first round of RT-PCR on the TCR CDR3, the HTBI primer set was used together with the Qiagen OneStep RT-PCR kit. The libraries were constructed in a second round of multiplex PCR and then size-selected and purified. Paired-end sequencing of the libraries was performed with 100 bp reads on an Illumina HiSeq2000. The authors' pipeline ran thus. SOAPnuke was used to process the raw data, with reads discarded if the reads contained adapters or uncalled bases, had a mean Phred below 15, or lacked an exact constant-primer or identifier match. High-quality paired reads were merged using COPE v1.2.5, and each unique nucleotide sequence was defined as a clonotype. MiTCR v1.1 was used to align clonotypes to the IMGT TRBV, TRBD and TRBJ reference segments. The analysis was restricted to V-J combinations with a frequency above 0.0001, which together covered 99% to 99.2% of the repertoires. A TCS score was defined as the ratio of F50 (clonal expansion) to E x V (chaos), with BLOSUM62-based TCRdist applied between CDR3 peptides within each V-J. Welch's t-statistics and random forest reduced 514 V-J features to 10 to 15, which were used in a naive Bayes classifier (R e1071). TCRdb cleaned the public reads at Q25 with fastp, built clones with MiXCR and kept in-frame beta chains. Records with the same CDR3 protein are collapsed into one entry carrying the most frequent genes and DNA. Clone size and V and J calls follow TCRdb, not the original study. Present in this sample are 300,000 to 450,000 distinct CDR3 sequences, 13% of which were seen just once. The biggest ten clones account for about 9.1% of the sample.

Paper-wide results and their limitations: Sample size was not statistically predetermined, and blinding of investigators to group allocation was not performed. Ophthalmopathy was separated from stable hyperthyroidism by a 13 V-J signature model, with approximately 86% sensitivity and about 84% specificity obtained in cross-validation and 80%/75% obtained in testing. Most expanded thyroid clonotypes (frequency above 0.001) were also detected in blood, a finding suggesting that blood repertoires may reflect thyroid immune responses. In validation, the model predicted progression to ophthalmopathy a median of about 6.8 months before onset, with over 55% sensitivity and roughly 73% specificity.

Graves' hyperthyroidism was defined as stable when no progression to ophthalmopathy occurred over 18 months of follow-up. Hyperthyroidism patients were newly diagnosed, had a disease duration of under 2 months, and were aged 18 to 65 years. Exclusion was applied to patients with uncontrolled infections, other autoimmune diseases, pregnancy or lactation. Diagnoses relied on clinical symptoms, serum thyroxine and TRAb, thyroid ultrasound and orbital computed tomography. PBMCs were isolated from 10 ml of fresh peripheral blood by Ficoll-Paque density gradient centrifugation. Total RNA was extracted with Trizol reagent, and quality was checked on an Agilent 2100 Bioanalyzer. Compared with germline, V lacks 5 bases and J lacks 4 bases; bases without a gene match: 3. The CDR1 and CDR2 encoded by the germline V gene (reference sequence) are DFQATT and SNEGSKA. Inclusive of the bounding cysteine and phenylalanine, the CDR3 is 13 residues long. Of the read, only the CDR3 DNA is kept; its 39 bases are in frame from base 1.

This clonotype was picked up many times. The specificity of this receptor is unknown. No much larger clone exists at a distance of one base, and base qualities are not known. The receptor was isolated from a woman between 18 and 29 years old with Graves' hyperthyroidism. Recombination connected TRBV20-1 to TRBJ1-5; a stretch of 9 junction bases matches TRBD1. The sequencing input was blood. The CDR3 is CSARDRENQPQHF. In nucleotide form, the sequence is TGCAGTGCTCGGGACAGGGAGAATCAGCCCCAGCATTTT.